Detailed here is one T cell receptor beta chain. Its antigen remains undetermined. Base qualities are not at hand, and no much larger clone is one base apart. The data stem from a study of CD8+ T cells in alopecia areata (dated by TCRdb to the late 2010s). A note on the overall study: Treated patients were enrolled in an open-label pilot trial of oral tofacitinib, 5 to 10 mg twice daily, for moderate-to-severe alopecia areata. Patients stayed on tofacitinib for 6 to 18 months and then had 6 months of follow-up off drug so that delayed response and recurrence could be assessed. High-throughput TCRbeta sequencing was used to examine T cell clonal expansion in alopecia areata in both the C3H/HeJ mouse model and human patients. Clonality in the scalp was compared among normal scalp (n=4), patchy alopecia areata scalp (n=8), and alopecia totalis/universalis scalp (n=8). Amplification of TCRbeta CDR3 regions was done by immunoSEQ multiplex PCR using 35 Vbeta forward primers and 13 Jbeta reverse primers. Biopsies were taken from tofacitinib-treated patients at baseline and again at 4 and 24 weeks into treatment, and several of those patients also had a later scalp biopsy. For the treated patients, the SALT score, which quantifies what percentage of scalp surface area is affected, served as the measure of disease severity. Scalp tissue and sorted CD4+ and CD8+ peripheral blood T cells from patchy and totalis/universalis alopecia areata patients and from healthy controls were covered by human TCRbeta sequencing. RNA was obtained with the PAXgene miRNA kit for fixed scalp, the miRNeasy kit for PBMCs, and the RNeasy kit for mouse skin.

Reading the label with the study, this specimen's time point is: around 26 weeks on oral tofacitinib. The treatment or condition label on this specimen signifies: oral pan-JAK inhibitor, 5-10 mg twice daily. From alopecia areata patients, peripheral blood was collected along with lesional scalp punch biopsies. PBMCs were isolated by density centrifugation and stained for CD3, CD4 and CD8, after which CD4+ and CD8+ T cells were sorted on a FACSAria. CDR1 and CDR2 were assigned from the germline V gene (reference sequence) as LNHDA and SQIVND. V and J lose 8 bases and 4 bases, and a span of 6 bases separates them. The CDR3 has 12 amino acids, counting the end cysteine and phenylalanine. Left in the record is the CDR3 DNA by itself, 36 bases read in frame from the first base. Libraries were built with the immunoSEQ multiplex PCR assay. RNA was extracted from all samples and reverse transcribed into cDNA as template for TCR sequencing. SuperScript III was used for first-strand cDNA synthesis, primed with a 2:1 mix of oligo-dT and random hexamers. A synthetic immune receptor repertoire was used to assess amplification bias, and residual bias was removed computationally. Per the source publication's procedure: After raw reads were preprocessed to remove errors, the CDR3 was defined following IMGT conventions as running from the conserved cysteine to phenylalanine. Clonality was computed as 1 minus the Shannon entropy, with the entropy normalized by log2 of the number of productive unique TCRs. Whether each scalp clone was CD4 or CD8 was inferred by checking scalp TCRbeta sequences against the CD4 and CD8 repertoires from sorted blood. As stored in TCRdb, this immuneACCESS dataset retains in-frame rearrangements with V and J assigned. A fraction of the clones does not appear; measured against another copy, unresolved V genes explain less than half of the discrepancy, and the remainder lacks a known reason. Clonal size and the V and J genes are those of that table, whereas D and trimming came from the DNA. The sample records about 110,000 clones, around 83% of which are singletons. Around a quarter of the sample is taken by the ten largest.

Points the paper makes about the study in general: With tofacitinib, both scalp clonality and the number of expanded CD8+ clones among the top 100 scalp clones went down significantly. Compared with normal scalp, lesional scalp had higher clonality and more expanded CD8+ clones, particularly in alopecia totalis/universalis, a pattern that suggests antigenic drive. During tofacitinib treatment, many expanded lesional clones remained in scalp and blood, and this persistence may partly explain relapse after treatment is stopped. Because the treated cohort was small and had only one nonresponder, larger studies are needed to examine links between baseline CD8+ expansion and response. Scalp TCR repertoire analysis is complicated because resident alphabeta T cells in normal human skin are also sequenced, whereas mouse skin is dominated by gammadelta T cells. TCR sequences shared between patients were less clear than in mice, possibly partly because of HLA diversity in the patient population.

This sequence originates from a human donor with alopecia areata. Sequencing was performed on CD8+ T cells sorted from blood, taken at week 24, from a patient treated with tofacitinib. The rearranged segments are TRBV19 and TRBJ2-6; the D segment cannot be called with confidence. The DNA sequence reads TGTGCCAGTTCCCCGGGGGCCAACGTCCTGACTTTC. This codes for CASSPGANVLTF.